The text below deals with one T cell receptor beta chain. This clone appeared once. Its recognized antigen is unknown. Base qualities are not at hand, and no much larger clone is one base apart. The data were taken from a study of T cell changes during pregnancy in multiple sclerosis (dated by TCRdb to about 2019). About the study as a whole: The study looked at changes in the T cell repertoire across pregnancy in women with multiple sclerosis.

Library method: the immunoSEQ multiplex PCR assay. The table comes from immuneACCESS by way of TCRdb, which keeps in-frame sequences with V and J called. Part of the clones is missing from these tables; in studies checked, under half for an unresolved V gene and the rest for unknown reasons. The sample records roughly 50,000 clones, 80% to 95% of which are singletons. The top ten clones comprise 0.35% to 0.5% of the sample. Germline trimming: 2 bases from V, 5 bases from J; junction bases outside gene matches: 14. The germline V gene sets CDR1 to SGHRS and CDR2 to YFSETQ. Inclusive of the bounding cysteine and phenylalanine, the CDR3 is 17 residues long. The DNA shown is the 51-base CDR3, in frame from base 1.

The receptor was isolated from a female donor with multiple sclerosis, enrolled in a pregnancy study. The chain employs TRBV5-1 and TRBJ2-5; TRBD2 fits 8 bases in the junction. The sequencing used CD4+ T cells from peripheral blood mononuclear cells, collected after pregnancy. The nucleotide sequence reads as follows: TGCGCCAGCAGCTTTACCGCCGGGGGACTAGGAGGTGAGACCCAGTACTTC. It codes for CASSFTAGGLGGETQYF.